Listed here are 11 T cell receptor beta chains from one sample, sequenced in a study of beta chain features in type 1 diabetes. Findings of the study overall: TCRB CDR3s were moderately but significantly shorter in Type 1 diabetes patients in all four CD4+ subsets.

These receptors' targets are unknown. Sequenced material consisted of expressed TCRB transcripts (all of the isolated RNA was reverse transcribed). The table came from immunoSEQ multiplex PCR; TCRdb's copy has only in-frame clones and leaves some out. The sample consists of nearly 350,000 clones, approximately 10% of them appearing once. The sequencing sample was made of central memory CD4+ T cells from blood. These receptors came from a man aged 25-40 years with type 1 diabetes.

This chain links TRBV30 with TRBJ1-3, with 7 bases identical to TRBD1. The V gene end was trimmed by 5 bases and the J gene end by 4 bases; junction bases not matched to a gene: 5. Germline V gives CDR1 GTSNPN, CDR2 SVGIG (reference sequence). The CDR3 length is 13 residues. CDR3 DNA: TGTGCCTGGGCCCGGGACAGAGGAAACACCATATATTTT. The encoded protein is CAWARDRGNTIYF.

The CDR3 DNA sequence: TGTGCCAGCAGCCGGACTAGCGGGGGGGCCTGGGAGACCCAGTACTTC. Its translation: CASSRTSGGAWETQYF. The V gene is TRBV11-2, the J gene TRBJ2-5; 15 bases fit TRBD2. Germline CDR1 is SGHAT and CDR2 is FQNNGV. With 5 bases clipped from V and 5 bases from J, the junction kept 6 bases outside the gene matches. The CDR3 has 16 residues.

This clone was counted only a few times. The chain links TRBV6-5 to TRBJ1-2, with D tentatively TRBD1 (5 bases). Germline V gene lookup returns CDR1 MNHEY and CDR2 SVGAGI. This CDR3 has 16 residues. V was trimmed by 4 bases and J by 2 bases, leaving 17 bases between them. This CDR3 reads CASSSGTDSSNYGYTF. The CDR3 nucleotides are TGTGCCAGCAGTTCCGGGACGGATTCCTCAAACTATGGCTACACCTTC.

The chain joins TRBV6-5 to TRBJ2-1; tentatively, D is TRBD2 (6 bases). The CDR3 spans 14 residues. Germline V gene sequence: CDR1 MNHEY, CDR2 SVGAGI. V was trimmed by 7 bases and J by 4 bases, leaving 14 bases between them. The CDR3 reads CASIKLGGYNEQFF. In DNA form, the CDR3 reads TGTGCCAGCATAAAGCTAGGAGGGTACAATGAGCAGTTCTTC.

This clone has just a few counts. The gene calls are TRBV28 and TRBJ1-5; possible D gene TRBD1, 5 bases. There are 13 residues in the CDR3. Germline CDR1 reads MDHEN; CDR2 reads SYDVKM. V lost 10 bases to trimming and J lost 4 bases, with 14 bases between them. This CDR3 is CATRRGVNQPQHF. The DNA of the CDR3 is TGTGCCACTAGAAGAGGGGTTAATCAGCCCCAGCATTTT.

CDR3 coding DNA: TGTGCCATCAGGAACCCCCCAGGCGGGGGGGCTACAGATACGCAGTATTTT. It is translated as CAIRNPPGGGATDTQYF. V gene TRBV10-3 combines with J gene TRBJ2-3; the match to TRBD2 covers 9 bases. Germline CDR1 is ENHRY and CDR2 is SYGVKD. With V trimmed by 6 bases and J by 3 bases, 13 bases remained unmatched. CDR3 length: 17 residues.

The chain employs TRBV16 and TRBJ1-4; tentative D call: TRBD1 (5 bases). V was cut by 4 bases and J by 8 bases, with 5 bases left in between. CDR1 and CDR2 from the germline V gene are KGHSY and FQNENV. CDR3 size: 11 residues. The CDR3 nucleotides read TGTGCCAGCAGCCGACAGGAAAAACTGTTTTTT. Amino acids: CASSRQEKLFF.

V is TRBV7-6 and J is TRBJ2-1; D call uncertain. Germline CDR1 is SGHVS and CDR2 is FNYEAQ. The CDR3 length is 15 residues. With 1 base removed from V and 0 bases from J, the gap between germline ends came to 7 bases. The CDR3 region has the DNA TGTGCCAGCAGCTTAGGCCCGAGCTCCTACAATGAGCAGTTCTTC. Translating gives CASSLGPSSYNEQFF.

The chain is built from TRBV19 and TRBJ1-6, with 11 bases lining up with TRBD1. The CDR3 is 16 amino acids. CDR1 and CDR2 from the germline V gene are LNHDA and SQIVND (reference sequence). Trimming at V came to 3 bases and at J to 9 bases, leaving 7 bases not matched to a gene. CDR3 loop: CASSIGTGGIGSPLHF. CDR3 bases: TGTGCCAGTAGTATCGGGACAGGGGGAATAGGTTCACCCCTCCACTTT. Complete variable domain (other parts from reference TRBV19 and TRBJ1-6): DGGITQSPKYLFRKEGQNVTLSCEQNLNHDAMYWYRQDPGQGLRLIYYSQIVNDFQKGDIAEGYSVSREKKESFPLTVTSAQKNPTAFYLCASSIGTGGIGSPLHFGNGTRLTVT.

This clone was observed a handful of times. V is TRBV19 and J is TRBJ1-2, with D possibly being TRBD1 (5 bases). Trimming took off 3 bases at V and 2 bases at J, with 19 bases between the two ends. The germline V gene has CDR1 LNHDA and CDR2 SQIVND (reference sequence). The CDR3 has 17 amino acids. CDR3 sequence: CASSIQAGKESNYGYTF. The CDR3 nucleotides read TGTGCCAGTAGTATTCAGGCAGGGAAGGAGTCAAACTATGGCTACACCTTC. The complete variable domain, with remaining parts taken from reference TRBV19 and TRBJ1-2, reads DGGITQSPKYLFRKEGQNVTLSCEQNLNHDAMYWYRQDPGQGLRLIYYSQIVNDFQKGDIAEGYSVSREKKESFPLTVTSAQKNPTAFYLCASSIQAGKESNYGYTFGSGTRLTVV.

This clone was counted between two and nine times. The chain couples TRBV2 to TRBJ1-1, with D hard to call. V was pared by 3 bases and J by 5 bases, with 7 bases between. The CDR3 covers 12 residues. Germline lookup yields CDR1 SNHLY and CDR2 FYNNEI. The CDR3 nucleotides read TGTGCCAGCAGTGACATGGGAACTGAAGCTTTCTTT. Its translation is CASSDMGTEAFF.